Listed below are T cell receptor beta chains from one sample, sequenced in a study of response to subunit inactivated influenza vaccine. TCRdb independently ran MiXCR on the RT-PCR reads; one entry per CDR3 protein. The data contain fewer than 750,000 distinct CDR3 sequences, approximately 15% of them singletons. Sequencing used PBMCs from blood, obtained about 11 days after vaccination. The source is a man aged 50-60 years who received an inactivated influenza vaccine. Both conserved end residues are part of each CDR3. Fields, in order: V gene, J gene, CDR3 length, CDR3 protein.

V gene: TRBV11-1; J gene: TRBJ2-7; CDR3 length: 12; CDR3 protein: CASSPDHYEQYF
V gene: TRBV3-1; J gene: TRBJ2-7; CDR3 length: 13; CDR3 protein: CASSQAEIYEQYF
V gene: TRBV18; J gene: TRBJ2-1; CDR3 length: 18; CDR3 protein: CASSPPAVRTSSYNEQFF
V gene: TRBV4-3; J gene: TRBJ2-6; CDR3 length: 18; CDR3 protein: CASSQDLLTASGANVLTF
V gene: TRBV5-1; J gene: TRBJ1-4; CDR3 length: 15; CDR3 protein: CASSLAGQGGEKLFF
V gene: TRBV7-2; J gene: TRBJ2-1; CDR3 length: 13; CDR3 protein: CASREDRGTAGFF
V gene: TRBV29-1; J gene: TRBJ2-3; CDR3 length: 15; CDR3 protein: CSVDSSGRYTDTQYF
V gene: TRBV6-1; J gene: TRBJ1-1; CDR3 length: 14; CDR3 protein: CASSQRDPNTEAFF
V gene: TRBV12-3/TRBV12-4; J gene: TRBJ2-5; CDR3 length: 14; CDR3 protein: CASSRDRVVQTQYF
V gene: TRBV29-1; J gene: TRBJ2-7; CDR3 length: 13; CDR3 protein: CSVGTGQTYEQYF
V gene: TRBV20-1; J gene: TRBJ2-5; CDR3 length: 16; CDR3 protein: CSARDSRFGTGETQYF
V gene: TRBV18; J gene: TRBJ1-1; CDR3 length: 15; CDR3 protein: CASSPVRGRGTEAFF
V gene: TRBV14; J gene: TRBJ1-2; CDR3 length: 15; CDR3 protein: CASSPLGTGNYGYTF
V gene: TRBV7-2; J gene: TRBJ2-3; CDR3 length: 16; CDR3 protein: CASSLGRGGRTDTQYF
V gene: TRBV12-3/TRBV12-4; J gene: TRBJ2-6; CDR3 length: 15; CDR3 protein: CASSLRQSGANVLTF
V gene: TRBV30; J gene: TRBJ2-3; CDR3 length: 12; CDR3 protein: CAWSGDTDTQYF
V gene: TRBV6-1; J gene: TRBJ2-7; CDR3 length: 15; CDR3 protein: CASSPPGQVLGEQYF
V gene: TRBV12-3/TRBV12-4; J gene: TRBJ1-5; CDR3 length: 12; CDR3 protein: CASSLAVQPQHF
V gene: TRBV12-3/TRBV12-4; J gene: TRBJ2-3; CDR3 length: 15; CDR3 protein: CASTTPGQGTDTQYF
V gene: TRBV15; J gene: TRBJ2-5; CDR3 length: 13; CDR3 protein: CATSSDTRETQYF
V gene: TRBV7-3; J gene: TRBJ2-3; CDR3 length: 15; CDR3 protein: CASSLNAGAGDTQYF
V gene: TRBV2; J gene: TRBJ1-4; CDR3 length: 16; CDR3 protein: CASSALGHQGGEKLFF
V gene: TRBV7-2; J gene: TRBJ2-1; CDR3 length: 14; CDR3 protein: CASSLRGSGNEQFF
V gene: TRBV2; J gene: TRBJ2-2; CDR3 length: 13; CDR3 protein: CASSVKATGELFF
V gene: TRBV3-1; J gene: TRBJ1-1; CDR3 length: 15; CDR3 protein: CASSQDASGRTEAFF
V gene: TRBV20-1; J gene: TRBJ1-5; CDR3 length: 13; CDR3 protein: CSARGRENQPQHF
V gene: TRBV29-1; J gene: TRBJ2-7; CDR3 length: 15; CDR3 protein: CSVEGTSPGSYEQYF
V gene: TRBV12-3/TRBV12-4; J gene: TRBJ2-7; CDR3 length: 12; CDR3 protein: CASKWGVNEQYF
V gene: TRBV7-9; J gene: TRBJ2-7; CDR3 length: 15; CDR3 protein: CASSYSLSEFHEQYF
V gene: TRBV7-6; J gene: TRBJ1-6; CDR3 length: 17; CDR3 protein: CASSPWGASPWNSPLHF
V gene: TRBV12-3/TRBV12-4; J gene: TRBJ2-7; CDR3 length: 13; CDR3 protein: CASSLYRLYEQYF
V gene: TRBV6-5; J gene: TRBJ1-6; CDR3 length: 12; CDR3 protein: CASSYRGSPLHF
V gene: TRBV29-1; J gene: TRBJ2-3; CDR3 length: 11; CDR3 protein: CSSLVTDTQYF
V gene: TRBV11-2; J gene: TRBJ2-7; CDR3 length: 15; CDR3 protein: CASSHGTGPLYEQYF
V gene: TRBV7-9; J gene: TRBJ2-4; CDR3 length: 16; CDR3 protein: CASSPLGTRPGNIQYF
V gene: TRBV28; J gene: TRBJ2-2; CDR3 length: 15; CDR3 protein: CASSFRLRGTGELFF
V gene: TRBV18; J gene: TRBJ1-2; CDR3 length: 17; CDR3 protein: CASSPGTVGGPSSGYTF
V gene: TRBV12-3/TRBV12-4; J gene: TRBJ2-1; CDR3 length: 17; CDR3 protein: CASSFLLGQGKRNEQFF
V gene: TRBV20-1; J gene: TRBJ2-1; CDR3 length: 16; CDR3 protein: CSARGASGNSYNEQFF
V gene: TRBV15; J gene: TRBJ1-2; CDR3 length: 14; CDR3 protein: CATSRDVDLTDYTF
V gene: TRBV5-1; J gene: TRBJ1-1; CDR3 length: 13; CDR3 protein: CASSLVRGAEAFF
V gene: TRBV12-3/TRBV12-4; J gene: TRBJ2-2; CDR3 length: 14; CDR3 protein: CASTRRETSSELFF
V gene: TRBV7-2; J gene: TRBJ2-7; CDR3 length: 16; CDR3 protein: CASSSPGDRGSYEQYF
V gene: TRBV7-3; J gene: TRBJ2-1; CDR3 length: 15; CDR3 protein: CASSPGTATPNEQFF
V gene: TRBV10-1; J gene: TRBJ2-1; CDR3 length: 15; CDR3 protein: CASSEHRDTYNEQFF
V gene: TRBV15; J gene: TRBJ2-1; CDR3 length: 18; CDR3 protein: CATSRAPTSGISYNEQFF
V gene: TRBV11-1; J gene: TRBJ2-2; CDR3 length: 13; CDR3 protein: CASSSGSGGELFF
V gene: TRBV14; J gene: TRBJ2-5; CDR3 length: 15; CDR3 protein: CASSQDSSRKETQYF
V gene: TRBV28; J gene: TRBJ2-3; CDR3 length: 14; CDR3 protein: CASTSGSRTDTQYF
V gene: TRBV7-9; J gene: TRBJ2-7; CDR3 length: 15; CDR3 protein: CASSLSSTGKDEQYF
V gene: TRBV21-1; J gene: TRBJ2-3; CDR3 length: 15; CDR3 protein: CASSSGRTSTDTQYF
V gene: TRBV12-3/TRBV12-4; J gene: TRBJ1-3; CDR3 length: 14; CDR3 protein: CASSLGRLGNTIYF
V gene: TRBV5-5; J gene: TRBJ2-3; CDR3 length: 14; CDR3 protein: CASSERTGTDTQYF
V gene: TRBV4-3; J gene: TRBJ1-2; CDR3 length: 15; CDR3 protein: CASSQGTGGDYGYTF